These 8 T cell receptor beta chains came from one sample sequenced in a study of CD8+ T cells in alopecia areata (dated by TCRdb to the late 2010s). This specimen's time point label, interpreted: baseline before oral tofacitinib. Library generation was performed with the immunoSEQ multiplex PCR assay. RNA was extracted from all samples and reverse transcribed into cDNA as template for TCR sequencing. TCRdb obtained this table from immuneACCESS and retained in-frame rearrangements with V and J assigned. These tables miss some clones; where compared with another copy, unresolved V genes account for less than half of the shortfall, and the remainder is unexplained. The sample table shows over 100,000 clones, and about 47% are seen once. The top ten clonotypes cover approximately 18% of the sample. Material: CD8+ T cells sorted from blood, obtained at week 0. These receptors were obtained from a human donor with alopecia areata.

This clone was counted a few times. The rearrangement links TRBV5-1 to TRBJ2-1; no definite D call. CDR3 length: 13 residues. With 0 bases removed from V and 5 bases from J, the gap between germline ends came to 6 bases. Germline CDR1 SGHRS, CDR2 YFSETQ. The CDR3 bases are TGCGCCAGCAGCTTGGAACCGCACAATGAGCAGTTCTTC. Amino acid sequence: CASSLEPHNEQFF.

The rearrangement uses TRBV5-1 and TRBJ2-5; 8 positions agree with TRBD2. After removal of 3 bases from V and 3 bases from J, the junction contained 16 bases not matched to a gene. Germline CDR1 is SGHRS and CDR2 is YFSETQ. There are 18 residues in the CDR3. The CDR3: CASSSSLQAGVLKETQYF. In nucleotides, the CDR3 is TGCGCCAGCAGCTCATCACTACAAGCGGGGGTGCTAAAAGAGACCCAGTACTTC.

This clone was seen more than once but under ten times. This sequence joins TRBV29-1 and TRBJ2-5; D is perhaps TRBD1 or TRBD2 (5 bases each). Germline V lookup: CDR1 SQVTM, CDR2 ANQGSEA. V was shortened by 0 bases and J by 5 bases, with 13 bases between the two germline ends. The length of the CDR3 is 14 residues. CDR3 sequence reads: CSVEDGGLGETQYF. The CDR3 DNA reads as TGCAGCGTTGAAGATGGGGGATTGGGGGAGACCCAGTACTTC.

This clone showed up just a few times. This chain uses TRBV29-1 with TRBJ2-1, with D tentatively TRBD2 (6 bases). Trimming removed 7 bases at V and 2 bases at J, with 15 bases between. The CDR3 sequence is 14 residues long. Germline CDR1 is SQVTM and CDR2 is ANQGSEA. CDR3: CSAQDPGAYNEQFF. In nucleotides, the CDR3 is TGCAGCGCCCAGGACCCGGGGGCCTACAATGAGCAGTTCTTC.

The chain has TRBV29-1 and TRBJ2-7, with 7 bases matching TRBD2. The germline gives CDR1 SQVTM, CDR2 ANQGSEA. Trimming cost V 2 bases and J 2 bases; bases outside gene matches: 6. There are 14 residues in the CDR3. CDR3 region: CSVESPGTTYEQYF. The CDR3 DNA is TGCAGCGTTGAATCTCCAGGGACTACCTACGAGCAGTACTTC.

The rearrangement links TRBV5-1 to TRBJ1-5; 7 bases agree with TRBD1. The germline gives CDR1 SGHRS, CDR2 YFSETQ. This CDR3 has 14 amino acids. V shed 0 bases, J shed 6 bases, and the junction held 3 bases outside the gene matches. The CDR3 reads CASSLAGGSQPQHF. The CDR3, as DNA: TGCGCCAGCAGCTTGGCAGGGGGAAGTCAGCCCCAGCATTTT.

The chain couples TRBV10-3 to TRBJ2-3; 13 bases are a match to TRBD2. With 10 bases clipped from V and 4 bases from J, the junction kept 11 bases outside the gene matches. Per germline, CDR1 ENHRY and CDR2 SYGVKD. CDR3 length equals 16 residues. CDR3 residues: CASNLGTSGVPDTQYF. DNA of the CDR3: TGTGCCAGCAATCTTGGGACTAGCGGGGTCCCAGATACGCAGTATTTT.

The chain has TRBV6-4 and TRBJ2-1; D may be TRBD1 (6 bases). The CDR3 consists of 15 residues. The germline gives CDR1 MRHNA, CDR2 SNTAGT. Trimming cost V 2 bases and J 1 base, with 9 bases left between them. The CDR3 sequence is CASSDKGGSYNEQFF. CDR3 nucleotide sequence: TGTGCCAGCAGTGACAAAGGGGGTTCCTACAATGAGCAGTTCTTC.